These T cell receptor beta chains were read from a single sample in a study of T cell responses to AZD1222 COVID-19 vaccine. The assay was immunoSEQ multiplex PCR, and TCRdb's table has in-frame clones only and misses some. The table has approximately 100,000 clones, around 83% seen once. Material: peripheral blood, obtained on day 0 of AZD1222 vaccination. Receptors originate from an adult in good health. Both conserved end residues are part of each CDR3. Fields, in order: J gene, D gene, V gene, clone size, CDR3 protein, CDR3 DNA. The D gene is left open where the match is weak. Clone size is not always given. Where it is, it says once, few, many or a class for expanded clones.

j_gene: TRBJ1-5
d_gene: -
v_gene: TRBV13
abundance: few
CDR3aa: CASSLRGNNQPQHF
CDR3nt: TGTGCCAGCAGCTTACGGGGAAACAATCAGCCCCAGCATTTT

j_gene: TRBJ2-6
d_gene: -
v_gene: TRBV9
abundance: few
CDR3aa: CASSGGAGANVLTF
CDR3nt: TGTGCCAGCAGCGGGGGGGCTGGGGCCAACGTCCTGACTTTC

j_gene: TRBJ2-1
d_gene: -
v_gene: TRBV9
abundance: -
CDR3aa: CASSVASAYNEQFF
CDR3nt: TGTGCCAGCAGCGTAGCGAGCGCCTACAATGAGCAGTTCTTC

j_gene: TRBJ2-1
d_gene: TRBD2
v_gene: TRBV5-1
abundance: -
CDR3aa: CASTLLGGTSNNEQFF
CDR3nt: TGCGCCAGCACTCTCTTGGGGGGGACTTCTAACAATGAGCAGTTCTTC

j_gene: TRBJ2-7
d_gene: -
v_gene: TRBV6-1
abundance: -
CDR3aa: CASSERAGTSYEQYF
CDR3nt: TGTGCCAGCAGTGAACGGGCAGGTACCTCCTACGAGCAGTACTTC

j_gene: TRBJ2-5
d_gene: -
v_gene: TRBV9
abundance: -
CDR3aa: CASSVRGLEETQYF
CDR3nt: TGTGCCAGCAGCGTGAGGGGCCTAGAAGAGACCCAGTACTTC

j_gene: TRBJ2-1
d_gene: TRBD2
v_gene: TRBV19
abundance: -
CDR3aa: CASSIGGLPGDEQFF
CDR3nt: TGTGCCAGTAGTATAGGGGGACTACCCGGCGATGAGCAGTTCTTC

j_gene: TRBJ2-2
d_gene: -
v_gene: TRBV28
abundance: -
CDR3aa: CASRVPNTGELFF
CDR3nt: TGTGCCAGCAGGGTGCCGAACACCGGGGAGCTGTTTTTT

j_gene: TRBJ2-3
d_gene: -
v_gene: TRBV21-1
abundance: many
CDR3aa: CASSKGNRGCGRSDTQYF
CDR3nt: TGTGCCAGCAGCAAAGGGAATCGGGGCTGCGGGAGATCAGATACGCAGTATTTT

j_gene: TRBJ2-7
d_gene: TRBD1
v_gene: TRBV11-3
abundance: -
CDR3aa: CASSRGQGEQYF
CDR3nt: TGTGCCAGCAGCCGAGGACAGGGCGAGCAGTACTTC

j_gene: TRBJ2-1
d_gene: TRBD2
v_gene: TRBV5-1
abundance: few
CDR3aa: CASSLFTGGGNEQFF
CDR3nt: TGCGCCAGCAGCTTATTTACGGGAGGGGGCAATGAGCAGTTCTTC

j_gene: TRBJ2-3
d_gene: -
v_gene: TRBV4-1
abundance: -
CDR3aa: CASSQVAGTGDTQYF
CDR3nt: TGCGCCAGCAGCCAAGTGGCAGGAACGGGAGATACGCAGTATTTT

j_gene: TRBJ1-5
d_gene: -
v_gene: TRBV15
abundance: -
CDR3aa: CATSRVQARLGNQPQHF
CDR3nt: TGTGCCACCAGCAGAGTACAGGCGCGGCTTGGTAATCAGCCCCAGCATTTT

j_gene: TRBJ2-1
d_gene: TRBD2
v_gene: TRBV5-6
abundance: -
CDR3aa: CASSPGLAGWSSYNEQFF
CDR3nt: TGTGCCAGCAGCCCGGGACTAGCGGGTTGGAGCTCCTACAATGAGCAGTTCTTC

j_gene: TRBJ2-1
d_gene: TRBD2
v_gene: TRBV3-1/TRBV3-2
abundance: once
CDR3aa: CASSPPASGRYNEQFF
CDR3nt: TGTGCCAGCAGCCCGCCGGCTAGCGGGAGGTACAATGAGCAGTTCTTC

j_gene: TRBJ1-5
d_gene: -
v_gene: TRBV18
abundance: -
CDR3aa: CASSGDSNQPQHF
CDR3nt: TGTGCCAGCTCAGGGGATAGCAATCAGCCCCAGCATTTT

j_gene: TRBJ2-7
d_gene: TRBD2
v_gene: TRBV7-9
abundance: -
CDR3aa: CASSYSGIGYEQYF
CDR3nt: TGTGCCAGCAGTTATAGCGGGATCGGGTACGAGCAGTACTTC

j_gene: TRBJ1-2
d_gene: TRBD1
v_gene: TRBV4-2
abundance: -
CDR3aa: CASSTGTGDYGYTF
CDR3nt: TGTGCCAGCAGCACTGGGACAGGGGACTATGGCTACACCTTC

j_gene: TRBJ2-7
d_gene: -
v_gene: TRBV5-1
abundance: -
CDR3aa: CASSLRSGVSYEQYF
CDR3nt: TGCGCCAGCAGCTTGAGGTCAGGGGTCTCCTACGAGCAGTACTTC

j_gene: TRBJ2-2
d_gene: -
v_gene: TRBV18
abundance: -
CDR3aa: CASSPLEFANTGELFF
CDR3nt: TGTGCCAGCTCACCACTAGAATTCGCGAACACCGGGGAGCTGTTTTTT

j_gene: TRBJ1-1
d_gene: -
v_gene: TRBV18
abundance: -
CDR3aa: CASSLPPGQAFF
CDR3nt: TGTGCCAGCTCACTTCCCCCGGGGCAAGCTTTCTTT

j_gene: TRBJ1-5
d_gene: -
v_gene: TRBV29-1
abundance: once
CDR3aa: CSVKVTEDQPQHF
CDR3nt: TGCAGCGTTAAGGTGACAGAGGACCAGCCCCAGCATTTT

j_gene: TRBJ1-2
d_gene: -
v_gene: TRBV28
abundance: -
CDR3aa: CASSLAGANYGYTF
CDR3nt: TGTGCCAGCAGTTTGGCGGGGGCCAACTATGGCTACACCTTC

j_gene: TRBJ2-2
d_gene: -
v_gene: TRBV5-1
abundance: -
CDR3aa: CASSLSGGDTGELFF
CDR3nt: TGCGCCAGCAGCTTGTCAGGGGGGGACACCGGGGAGCTGTTTTTT

j_gene: TRBJ1-3
d_gene: -
v_gene: TRBV28
abundance: -
CDR3aa: CASSPGGHRSGNTIYF
CDR3nt: TGTGCCAGCAGTCCCGGGGGACATCGCTCTGGAAACACCATATATTTT

j_gene: TRBJ1-1
d_gene: -
v_gene: TRBV5-4
abundance: -
CDR3aa: CASSLVNTEAFF
CDR3nt: TGTGCCAGCAGCTTGGTGAACACTGAAGCTTTCTTT